This T cell receptor (beta chain) originates from a study of T cell repertoires in cytomegalovirus infection. Study at large: As its CMV epitopes, the study selected recently identified HLA-C-restricted and well-studied HLA-B-restricted targets. CMV infection and matching HLA type were both indicated by public TCR beta signatures. Study results and caveats: Adding up the frequency of public TCR beta families identified people who carried CMV plus the relevant HLA. Dominating the ex vivo response were HLA-C-restricted CMV-specific TCR beta clonotypes.

This clonotype was seen more than once but under ten times. Its cognate antigen is unknown. The CDR3 spans 15 residues. J lost 1 base, V lost 7 bases, and 6 bases had no gene match. CDR1 is MNHEY, CDR2 SMNVEV, per germline (reference sequence). TCRdb recomputed calls from the reads with MiXCR, one row per CDR3 protein. The table includes around 900,000 distinct CDR3 sequences, 31% detected once. The receptor comes from a human donor in good health (CMV status not recorded). Some clones in this sample may be carry-over from other donors' samples. Sequencing was performed on cultured CD8+ T cells from PBMCs, taken from culture after CMV antigen stimulation. This rearrangement joins TRBV27 to TRBJ2-7, with 11 positions matching TRBD1. The CDR3 spells CASTRGTGGSYEQYF. CDR3 DNA: TGTGCCAGCACCCGGGGGACAGGGGGATCCTACGAGCAGTACTTC.